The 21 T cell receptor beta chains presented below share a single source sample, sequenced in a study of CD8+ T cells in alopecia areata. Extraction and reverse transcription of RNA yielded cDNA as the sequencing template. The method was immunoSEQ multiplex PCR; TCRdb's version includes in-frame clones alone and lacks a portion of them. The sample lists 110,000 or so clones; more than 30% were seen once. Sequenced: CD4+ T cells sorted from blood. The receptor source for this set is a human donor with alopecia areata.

The CDR3 protein is CASTPGGEDIQYF. CDR3 in DNA: TGTGCCAGCACTCCAGGGGGCGAAGACATTCAGTACTTC. This chain connects TRBV28 to TRBJ2-4, with 8 bases lining up with TRBD1. Trimming at V came to 7 bases and at J to 8 bases, leaving 7 bases not matched to a gene. The CDR3 extends over 13 amino acids. Germline CDR1 is MDHEN and CDR2 is SYDVKM.

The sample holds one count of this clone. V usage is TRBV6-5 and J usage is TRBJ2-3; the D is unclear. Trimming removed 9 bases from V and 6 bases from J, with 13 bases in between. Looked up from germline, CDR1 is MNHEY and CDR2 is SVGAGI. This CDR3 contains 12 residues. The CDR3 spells CASQTAVDTQYF. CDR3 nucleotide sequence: TGTGCCAGTCAGACGGCGGTTGATACGCAGTATTTT.

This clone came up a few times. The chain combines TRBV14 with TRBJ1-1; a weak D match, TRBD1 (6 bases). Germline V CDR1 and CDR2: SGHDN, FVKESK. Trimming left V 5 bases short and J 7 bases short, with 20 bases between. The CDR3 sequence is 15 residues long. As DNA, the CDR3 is TGTGCCAGCAGCAAAAATTCAGGGGCCACCTTTGAAGCTTTCTTT. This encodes CASSKNSGATFEAFF.

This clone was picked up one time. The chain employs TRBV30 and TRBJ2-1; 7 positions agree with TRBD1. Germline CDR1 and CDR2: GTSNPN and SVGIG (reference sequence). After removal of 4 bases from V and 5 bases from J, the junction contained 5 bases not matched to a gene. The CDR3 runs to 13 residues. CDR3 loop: CAWTKTGNNEQFF. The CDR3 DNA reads TGTGCCTGGACAAAGACAGGGAACAATGAGCAGTTCTTC.

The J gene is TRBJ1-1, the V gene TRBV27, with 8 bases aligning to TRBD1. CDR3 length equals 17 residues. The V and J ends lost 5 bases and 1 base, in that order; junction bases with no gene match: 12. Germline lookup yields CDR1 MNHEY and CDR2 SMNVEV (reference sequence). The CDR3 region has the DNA TGTGCCAGCAGTCCGGGGACAGGCAAAGAGGGGAACACTGAAGCTTTCTTT. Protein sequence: CASSPGTGKEGNTEAFF.

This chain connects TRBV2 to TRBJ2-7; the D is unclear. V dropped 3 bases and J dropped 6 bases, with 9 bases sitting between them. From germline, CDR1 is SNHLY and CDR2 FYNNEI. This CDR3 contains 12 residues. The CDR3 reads CASSDGHSEQYF. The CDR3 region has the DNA TGTGCCAGCAGTGATGGGCATAGCGAGCAGTACTTC.

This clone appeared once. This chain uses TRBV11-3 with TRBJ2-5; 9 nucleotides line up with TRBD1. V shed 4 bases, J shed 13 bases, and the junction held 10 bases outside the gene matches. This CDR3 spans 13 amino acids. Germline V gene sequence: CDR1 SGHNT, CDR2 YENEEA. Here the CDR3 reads CASSSPGQGRPYF. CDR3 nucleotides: TGTGCCAGCAGCTCCCCGGGACAGGGTCGTCCGTACTTC. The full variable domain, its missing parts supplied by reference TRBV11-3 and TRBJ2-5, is EAGVVQSPRYKIIEKKQPVAFWCNPISGHNTLYWYLQNLGQGPELLIRYENEEAVDDSQLPKDRFSAERLKGVDSTLKIQPAELGDSAVYLCASSSPGQGRPYFGPGTRLLVL.

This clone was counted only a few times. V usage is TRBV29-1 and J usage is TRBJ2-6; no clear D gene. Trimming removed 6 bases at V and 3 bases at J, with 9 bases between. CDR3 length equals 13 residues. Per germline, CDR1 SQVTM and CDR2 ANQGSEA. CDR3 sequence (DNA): TGCAGCGTCGAGCCCCGTGGGGCCAACGTCCTGACTTTC. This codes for CSVEPRGANVLTF.

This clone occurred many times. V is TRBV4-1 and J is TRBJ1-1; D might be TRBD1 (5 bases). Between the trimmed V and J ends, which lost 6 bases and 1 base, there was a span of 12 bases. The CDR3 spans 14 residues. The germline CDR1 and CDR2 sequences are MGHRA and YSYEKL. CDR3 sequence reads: CASRGTLKNTEAFF. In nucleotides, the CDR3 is TGCGCCAGCAGAGGGACCCTGAAGAACACTGAAGCTTTCTTT.

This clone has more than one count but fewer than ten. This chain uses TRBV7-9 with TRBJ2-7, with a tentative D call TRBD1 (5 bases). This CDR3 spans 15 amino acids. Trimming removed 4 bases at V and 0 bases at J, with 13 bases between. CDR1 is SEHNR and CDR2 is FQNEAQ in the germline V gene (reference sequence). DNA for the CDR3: TGTGCCAGCAGCTCACACCGGACAAGCTCCTACGAGCAGTACTTC. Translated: CASSSHRTSSYEQYF. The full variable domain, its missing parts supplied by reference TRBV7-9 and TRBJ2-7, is DTGVSQNPRHKITKRGQNVTFRCDPISEHNRLYWYRQTLGQGPEFLTYFQNEAQLEKSRLLSDRFSAERPKGSFSTLEIQRTEQGDSAMYLCASSSHRTSSYEQYFGPGTRLTVT.

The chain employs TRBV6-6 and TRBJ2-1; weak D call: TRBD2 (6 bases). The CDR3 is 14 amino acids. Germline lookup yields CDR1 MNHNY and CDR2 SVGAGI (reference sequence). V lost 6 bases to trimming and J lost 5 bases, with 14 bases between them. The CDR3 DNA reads TGTGCCAGCAGACCCGGGAGCCCTCACAATGAGCAGTTCTTC. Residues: CASRPGSPHNEQFF.

The chain's CDR3 is CASSSGLFYEQYF. The CDR3 DNA is TGTGCCAGCAGCTCGGGACTATTCTACGAGCAGTACTTC. V is TRBV5-4 and J is TRBJ2-7; 7 nucleotides align to TRBD2. CDR3 length: 13 amino acids. Germline assignment: CDR1 SGHNT and CDR2 YYREEE (reference sequence). Trimming cost V 3 bases and J 3 bases; bases outside gene matches: 3.

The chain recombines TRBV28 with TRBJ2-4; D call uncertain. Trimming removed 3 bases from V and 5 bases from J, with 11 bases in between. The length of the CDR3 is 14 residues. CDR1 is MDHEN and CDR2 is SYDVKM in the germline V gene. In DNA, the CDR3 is TGTGCCAGCAGTTTGCTAGACCACCAAAACATTCAGTACTTC. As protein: CASSLLDHQNIQYF.

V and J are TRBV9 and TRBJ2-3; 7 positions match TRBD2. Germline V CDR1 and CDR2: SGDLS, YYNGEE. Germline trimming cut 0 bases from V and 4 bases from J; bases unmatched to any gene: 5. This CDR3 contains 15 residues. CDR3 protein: CASSVAAGAADTQYF. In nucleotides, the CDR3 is TGTGCCAGCAGCGTAGCCGCGGGAGCGGCAGATACGCAGTATTTT.

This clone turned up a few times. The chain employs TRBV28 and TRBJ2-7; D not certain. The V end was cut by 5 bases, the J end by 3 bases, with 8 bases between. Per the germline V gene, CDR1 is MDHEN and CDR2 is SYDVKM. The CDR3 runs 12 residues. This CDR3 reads CASSPPNYEQYF. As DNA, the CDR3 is TGTGCCAGCAGTCCCCCGAACTACGAGCAGTACTTC.

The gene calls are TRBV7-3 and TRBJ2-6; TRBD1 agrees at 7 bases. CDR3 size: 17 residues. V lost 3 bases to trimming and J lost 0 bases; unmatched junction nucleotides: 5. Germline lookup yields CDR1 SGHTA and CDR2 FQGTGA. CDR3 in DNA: TGTGCCAGCAGCTTTTTGGGGACAGCCTCTGGGGCCAACGTCCTGACTTTC. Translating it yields CASSFLGTASGANVLTF.

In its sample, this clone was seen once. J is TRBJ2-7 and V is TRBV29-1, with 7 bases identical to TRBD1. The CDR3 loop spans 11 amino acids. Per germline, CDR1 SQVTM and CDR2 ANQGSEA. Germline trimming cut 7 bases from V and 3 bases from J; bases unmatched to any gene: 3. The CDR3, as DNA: TGCAGCGGGGGACAGCTCTACGAGCAGTACTTC. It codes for CSGGQLYEQYF.

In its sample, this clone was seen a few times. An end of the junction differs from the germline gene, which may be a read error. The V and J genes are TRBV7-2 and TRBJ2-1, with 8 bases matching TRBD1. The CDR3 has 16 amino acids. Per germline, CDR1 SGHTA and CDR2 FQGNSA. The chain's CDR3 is CASSLAGGIAYNEQFF. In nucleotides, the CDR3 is TGTGCCAGCAGCCTAGCAGGGGGCATCGCCTACAATGAGCAGTTCTTC.

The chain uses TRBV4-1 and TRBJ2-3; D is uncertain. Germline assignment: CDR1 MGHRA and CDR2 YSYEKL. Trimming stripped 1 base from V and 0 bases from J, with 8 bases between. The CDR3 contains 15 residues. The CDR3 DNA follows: TGCGCCAGCAGCCAAGGTGGCTACAGCACAGATACGCAGTATTTT. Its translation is CASSQGGYSTDTQYF.

This CDR3 is CASSLTSGSTDTQYF. The CDR3 DNA reads TGTGCCAGCAGCTTGACTAGCGGGAGCACAGATACGCAGTATTTT. The V gene is TRBV7-9, the J gene TRBJ2-3, with 10 bases aligning to TRBD2. CDR3 size: 15 residues. Looked up from germline, CDR1 is SEHNR and CDR2 is FQNEAQ (reference sequence). J gave up 0 bases and V 3 bases, and 0 bases lay outside the gene matches.

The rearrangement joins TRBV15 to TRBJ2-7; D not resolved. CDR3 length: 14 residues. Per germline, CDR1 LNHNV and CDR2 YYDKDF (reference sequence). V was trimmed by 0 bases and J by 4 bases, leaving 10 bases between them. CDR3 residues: CATSRDVGSYEQYF. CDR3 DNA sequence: TGTGCCACCAGCAGAGATGTGGGGTCGTACGAGCAGTACTTC.